The 20 T cell receptor beta chains below were found in one sample sequenced in a study of shared clonotypes between healthy human individuals. TCRdb's table, derived via immunoSEQ multiplex PCR, lists solely in-frame clones and lacks some. This sample has some 1,100,000 clones; around 82% occur once, and the top ten carry under 0.65%. The sample consisted of memory CD4+ T cells from PBMCs. Described subset: CD45RA-negative fraction. These receptors came from a man in his late teens or twenties in good health. Some clones in this sample may be carry-over from other donors' samples.

V gene TRBV28 combines with J gene TRBJ1-4; D ambiguous. CDR1 is MDHEN, CDR2 SYDVKM, per germline. The CDR3 length is 9 residues. V lost 8 bases, J lost 12 bases, and 7 bases lay in between. CDR3 sequence (DNA): TGTGCCAGCGGGGTGGAACTGTTTTTT. This codes for CASGVELFF.

The V and J genes are TRBV6-6 and TRBJ1-2; possible D gene TRBD1, 6 bases. CDR3 length: 13 residues. Trimming left V 6 bases short and J 4 bases short, with 12 bases between. Germline V gives CDR1 MNHNY, CDR2 SVGAGI (reference sequence). The CDR3 coding sequence is TGTGCCAGCAGATCGACAGGCCCCTATGGCTACACCTTC. It is translated as CASRSTGPYGYTF.

V usage is TRBV28 and J usage is TRBJ2-7; D gene uncertain. Germline V lookup: CDR1 MDHEN, CDR2 SYDVKM. This CDR3 has 15 amino acids. Trimming left V 5 bases short and J 0 bases short, with 14 bases between. Written as DNA, the CDR3 is TGTGCCAGCAGTGCCCACGCCGAATTCTCCTACGAGCAGTACTTC. This translates into CASSAHAEFSYEQYF.

V is TRBV5-1 and J is TRBJ2-2; tentative D call: TRBD1 (5 bases). Trimming took off 0 bases at V and 6 bases at J, with 12 bases between the two ends. Germline lookup yields CDR1 SGHRS and CDR2 YFSETQ. The CDR3 runs 15 residues. CDR3 in amino acids: CASSLVTQGSGELFF. Written as DNA, the CDR3 is TGCGCCAGCAGCTTGGTAACCCAGGGCTCCGGGGAGCTGTTTTTT.

This clone was picked up many times. In nucleotides, the CDR3 is TGCGCCAGCAGCGACATCAGGGGCTCGGGGAATGAGCAGTTCTTC. Its translation is CASSDIRGSGNEQFF. The chain joins TRBV5-1 to TRBJ2-1, with D perhaps matching TRBD1 (6 bases). This CDR3 comprises 15 residues. Germline CDR1 and CDR2: SGHRS and YFSETQ. Trimming took 4 bases from V and 7 from J, leaving 18 bases between them.

J is TRBJ1-1 and V is TRBV19, with D tentatively TRBD1 (5 bases). The CDR3 is 13 amino acids. Looked up from germline, CDR1 is LNHDA and CDR2 is SQIVND (reference sequence). Trimming took 7 bases from V and 1 from J, leaving 10 bases between them. This CDR3 is CASTFGGNTEAFF. The CDR3 nucleotides are TGTGCCAGTACCTTTGGGGGGAACACTGAAGCTTTCTTT.

The V gene is TRBV29-1, the J gene TRBJ2-5; D perhaps matches TRBD2 (5 bases). With 7 bases removed from V and 4 bases from J, the gap between germline ends came to 19 bases. This CDR3 is built from 14 residues. From germline, CDR1 is SQVTM and CDR2 ANQGSEA. The CDR3 coding sequence is TGCAGCGCCGAAGGAGCGGAGCCAGGAGAGACCCAGTACTTC. Encoded protein: CSAEGAEPGETQYF.

The chain links TRBV7-2 to TRBJ2-7; D ambiguous. V was clipped by 1 base and J by 6 bases, with 19 bases between them. Germline CDR1 reads SGHTA; CDR2 reads FQGNSA. CDR3 size: 16 residues. CDR3 protein: CASSLDGPGMGSEQYF. The CDR3 nucleotides read TGTGCCAGCAGCTTAGACGGTCCGGGCATGGGATCCGAGCAGTACTTC.

This clone was seen more than once but under ten times. The chain couples TRBV4-3 to TRBJ2-1; a possible D gene is TRBD2 (6 bases). Trimming shortened V by 4 bases and J by 6 bases, and 13 bases separated the two germline ends. The CDR3 totals 14 residues. Germline loops: CDR1 LGHNA, CDR2 YSLEER. The CDR3 DNA follows: TGCGCCAGCAGCCCACTGCTGGAGGGCAATGAGCAGTTCTTC. This translates into CASSPLLEGNEQFF.

The V and J genes are TRBV9 and TRBJ1-2; 7 bases map to TRBD1. The V and J ends lost 1 base and 5 bases, in that order; junction bases with no gene match: 2. The CDR3 is 13 residues long. Per the germline V gene, CDR1 is SGDLS and CDR2 is YYNGEE. CDR3 sequence: CASSVQGGYGYTF. The CDR3, as DNA: TGTGCCAGCAGCGTACAGGGGGGTTATGGCTACACCTTC.

This clone turned up a few times. The rearrangement links TRBV10-3 to TRBJ2-2, with D perhaps assigned TRBD1 or TRBD2 (6 bases each). From germline, CDR1 is ENHRY and CDR2 SYGVKD. V was trimmed by 11 bases and J by 5 bases, leaving 18 bases between them. This CDR3 is 14 amino acids long. The CDR3 nucleotides read TGTGCCCATGCGGGGACCCAGGGGACCGGGGAGCTGTTTTTT. This encodes CAHAGTQGTGELFF.

This chain uses TRBV5-1 with TRBJ2-5; D not resolved. The germline V gene encodes CDR1 SGHRS and CDR2 YFSETQ. The CDR3 has 14 residues. Trimming stripped 0 bases from V and 2 bases from J, with 8 bases between. In nucleotides, the CDR3 is TGCGCCAGCAGCTTGGTATCCTCACAAGAGACCCAGTACTTC. Amino acids: CASSLVSSQETQYF.

The V and J genes are TRBV15 and TRBJ2-7; possible D gene TRBD1, 6 bases. Germline V lookup: CDR1 LNHNV, CDR2 YYDKDF (reference sequence). Trimming cost V 3 bases and J 2 bases, with 11 bases left between them. The CDR3 runs 14 residues. The CDR3 DNA reads as TGTGCCACCAGCAGGCAGGGGTTCACCTACGAGCAGTACTTC. The encoded protein is CATSRQGFTYEQYF.

The chain carries TRBV6-5 and TRBJ2-7; the match to TRBD1 covers 10 bases. V trimming: 5 bases; J trimming: 5 bases; junction bases outside the gene matches: 9. This CDR3 is built from 15 residues. Germline loops: CDR1 MNHEY, CDR2 SVGAGI. The CDR3 loop is CASSASGTGVHEQYF. The CDR3 DNA is TGTGCCAGCAGTGCCTCCGGGACAGGGGTCCACGAGCAGTACTTC.

The genes are TRBV7-9 and TRBJ2-7, with 10 bases identical to TRBD1. In germline, CDR1 is SEHNR, CDR2 FQNEAQ (reference sequence). The length of the CDR3 is 16 residues. The junction had 14 bases not matched to a gene; V was cut back by 7 bases and J by 5 bases. CDR3: CASTLSPGQGVHEQYF. The CDR3 DNA sequence: TGTGCCAGCACCCTCAGTCCAGGACAGGGGGTCCACGAGCAGTACTTC.

CDR3 nucleotides: TGTGCCAGCAGCTTAAGCCTAGCCCACGAAAAACTGTTTTTT. This sequence encodes CASSLSLAHEKLFF. The chain links TRBV7-2 to TRBJ1-4; the D is unclear. The germline V gene has CDR1 SGHTA and CDR2 FQGNSA. V lost 2 bases, J lost 8 bases, and 12 bases lay in between. The CDR3 has 14 amino acids. Together with reference TRBV7-2 and TRBJ1-4, the CDR3 gives the full variable domain: GAGVSQSPSNKVTEKGKDVELRCDPISGHTALYWYRQSLGQGLEFLIYFQGNSAPDKSGLPSDRFSAERTGGSVSTLTIQRTQQEDSAVYLCASSLSLAHEKLFFGSGTQLSVL.

The chain is built from TRBV10-3 and TRBJ1-5; D possibly corresponds to TRBD1 (5 bases). V shed 3 bases and J shed 9 bases, with 9 bases lying between them. CDR1 is ENHRY and CDR2 is SYGVKD in the germline V gene. The length of the CDR3 is 12 residues. CDR3 sequence (DNA): TGTGCCATCAGTGACGGGGGTCGGCCCCAGCATTTT. Amino acids: CAISDGGRPQHF.

The rearrangement joins TRBV4-3 to TRBJ2-1, with 8 positions matching TRBD2. There are 16 residues in the CDR3. J was trimmed by 4 bases and V by 2 bases; bases with no gene match: 7. Germline CDR1 is LGHNA and CDR2 is YSLEER. CDR3 in amino acids: CASSQPFAGGYNEQFF. In DNA, the CDR3 is TGCGCCAGCAGCCAACCCTTCGCGGGAGGATACAATGAGCAGTTCTTC.

This clone has a single count. The chain recombines TRBV5-1 with TRBJ2-3, with a tentative D call TRBD2 (6 bases). CDR3 length: 17 residues. Trimming removed 0 bases from V and 1 base from J, with 15 bases in between. Germline CDR1 is SGHRS and CDR2 is YFSETQ. This CDR3 reads CASSLEGTPEGTDTQYF. As DNA, the CDR3 is TGCGCCAGCAGCTTGGAGGGGACTCCGGAGGGCACAGATACGCAGTATTTT.

The J gene is TRBJ2-7, the V gene TRBV28; D is tentatively TRBD1 or TRBD2 (5 bases each). V lost 5 bases, J lost 6 bases, and 8 bases lay in between. This CDR3 comprises 11 residues. In germline, CDR1 is MDHEN, CDR2 SYDVKM. In DNA form, the CDR3 reads TGTGCCAGCAGTCGGGGCCTCGAGCAGTACTTC. Translation gives CASSRGLEQYF.